These 13 T cell receptor beta chains were sequenced from one sample in a study of cytomegalovirus exposure and HLA in healthy donors. Both 60 Vbeta primers and 13 Jbeta primers went into the PCR. Method: immunoSEQ multiplex PCR; TCRdb's copy keeps in-frame clones and lacks some. The data hold fewer than 250,000 clones, with about three quarters observed a single time. Sequences were obtained from PBMCs. These receptors were obtained from a woman in her 40s in good health and CMV-seronegative.

The chain combines TRBV2 with TRBJ1-6; possibly TRBD1 for D (6 bases). The CDR3 has 13 residues. The V and J ends lost 10 bases and 13 bases respectively, with 20 bases between them. Germline loops: CDR1 SNHLY, CDR2 FYNNEI. The CDR3 here is CATHWGHPEPLHF. CDR3 DNA sequence: TGTGCCACCCACTGGGGACACCCCGAGCCCCTCCACTTT.

V usage is TRBV27 and J usage is TRBJ2-1; D unresolved. Per the germline V gene, CDR1 is MNHEY and CDR2 is SMNVEV (reference sequence). This CDR3 region has 8 residues. Trimming removed 8 bases from V and 10 bases from J, with 3 bases in between. The CDR3 loop reads CASVEQFF. CDR3 bases: TGTGCCAGCGTAGAGCAGTTCTTC.

This sequence joins TRBV30 and TRBJ1-1; D uncertain. The CDR3 covers 13 residues. V shed 4 bases and J shed 5 bases, with 14 bases lying between them. CDR1 and CDR2 from the germline V gene are GTSNPN and SVGIG (reference sequence). The CDR3 sequence: CAWTQPPGTEAFF. CDR3 sequence (DNA): TGTGCCTGGACCCAACCCCCGGGTACTGAAGCTTTCTTT.

This clone has just a few counts. This chain connects TRBV28 to TRBJ2-3, with 8 bases lining up with TRBD2. In germline, CDR1 is MDHEN, CDR2 SYDVKM. CDR3 length: 17 amino acids. V lost 2 bases and J lost 0; bases outside the gene matches: 7. The CDR3 DNA reads as TGTGCCAGCAGTTTAACGGGTAGCGGGACTAGCACAGATACGCAGTATTTT. The encoded protein is CASSLTGSGTSTDTQYF. Full variable domain (remainder filled in from reference TRBV28 and TRBJ2-3): DVKVTQSSRYLVKRTGEKVFLECVQDMDHENMFWYRQDPGLGLRLIYFSYDVKMKEKGDIPEGYSVSREKKERFSLILESASTNQTSMYLCASSLTGSGTSTDTQYFGPGTRLTVL.

V and J are TRBV5-1 and TRBJ1-1, with D unresolved. V shed 1 base and J shed 0 bases, with 7 bases lying between them. Germline values: CDR1 SGHRS, CDR2 YFSETQ. This CDR3 contains 14 residues. The DNA for the CDR3 is TGCGCCAGCAGCTTGCAACGGGTGAACACTGAAGCTTTCTTT. Translation: CASSLQRVNTEAFF.

J is TRBJ1-1 and V is TRBV6-5; TRBD1 matches at 8 bases. After removal of 8 bases from V and 7 bases from J, the junction contained 12 bases not matched to a gene. The CDR3 extends over 14 amino acids. In germline, CDR1 is MNHEY, CDR2 SVGAGI. The CDR3 nucleotides are TGTGCCAGCTGGGCTACAGGGGGTTCCGTTGAAGCTTTCTTT. This sequence encodes CASWATGGSVEAFF.

The genes are TRBV7-2 and TRBJ1-2, with TRBD1 matching 7 bases. Germline values: CDR1 SGHTA, CDR2 FQGNSA. The CDR3 spans 15 residues. V shed 5 bases, J shed 0 bases, and the junction held 6 bases outside the gene matches. CDR3 nucleotides: TGTGCCAGCAGCCACGGGACAGTAACTAACTATGGCTACACCTTC. Encoded protein: CASSHGTVTNYGYTF.

The V gene is TRBV11-3, the J gene TRBJ2-3; 11 bases map to TRBD2. This CDR3 has 14 amino acids. The V and J ends lost 8 bases and 2 bases, in that order; junction bases with no gene match: 3. The germline V gene encodes CDR1 SGHNT and CDR2 YENEEA. The CDR3 reads CASGTSGLTDTQYF. DNA of the CDR3: TGTGCCAGCGGGACTAGCGGCCTCACAGATACGCAGTATTTT. Combining the CDR3 with reference TRBV11-3 and TRBJ2-3 gives the whole variable domain EAGVVQSPRYKIIEKKQPVAFWCNPISGHNTLYWYLQNLGQGPELLIRYENEEAVDDSQLPKDRFSAERLKGVDSTLKIQPAELGDSAVYLCASGTSGLTDTQYFGPGTRLTVL.

The chain has TRBV30 and TRBJ2-1, with 10 bases that match TRBD2. Losses at the gene ends were 6 bases for V and 1 base for J; bases not matched to a gene: 9. Germline V CDR1 and CDR2: GTSNPN, SVGIG (reference sequence). CDR3 size: 16 residues. CDR3 DNA: TGTGCCTGCAAAATAGGACTAGCGGCTTCCTACAATGAGCAGTTCTTC. Protein product: CACKIGLAASYNEQFF. The complete variable domain, with remaining parts taken from reference TRBV30 and TRBJ2-1, reads SQTIHQWPATLVQPVGSPLSLECTVEGTSNPNLYWYRQAAGRGLQLLFYSVGIGQISSEVPQNLSASRPQDRQFILSSKKLLLSDSGFYLCACKIGLAASYNEQFFGPGTRLTVL.

The chain has TRBV7-3 and TRBJ1-1; TRBD1 might be the D (6 bases). The germline V gene encodes CDR1 SGHTA and CDR2 FQGTGA. V was shortened by 5 bases and J by 7 bases, with 17 bases between the two germline ends. CDR3 length: 14 amino acids. The CDR3 sequence is CASSPTGGQNEAFF. CDR3 coding DNA: TGTGCCAGCAGCCCAACGGGGGGGCAAAATGAAGCTTTCTTT.

This clone was counted between two and nine times. This sequence joins TRBV28 and TRBJ1-1, with D maybe TRBD1 (5 bases). In germline, CDR1 is MDHEN, CDR2 SYDVKM. With 5 bases removed from V and 4 bases from J, the gap between germline ends came to 8 bases. CDR3 length: 12 amino acids. The CDR3 sequence is CASSRGFTEAFF. In DNA form, the CDR3 reads TGTGCCAGCAGTAGGGGATTCACTGAAGCTTTCTTT.

This clone was counted a single time. The chain joins TRBV18 to TRBJ2-1; TRBD2 aligns across 9 bases. The junction had 5 bases not matched to a gene; V was cut back by 0 bases and J by 5 bases. The CDR3 is 16 residues long. Germline assignment: CDR1 KGHSH and CDR2 LQKENI. CDR3 residues: CASSPPRGGGHNEQFF. The CDR3 nucleotides read TGTGCCAGCTCACCACCCCGCGGGGGGGGCCACAATGAGCAGTTCTTC.

The V gene is TRBV7-2, the J gene TRBJ1-5; a weak D match, TRBD1 (5 bases). Germline V gene lookup returns CDR1 SGHTA and CDR2 FQGNSA. This CDR3 has 17 amino acids. V was clipped by 1 base and J by 1 base, with 14 bases between them. CDR3 region: CASSLVGGTESNQPQHF. In DNA, the CDR3 is TGTGCCAGCAGCTTAGTCGGAGGGACTGAGAGCAATCAGCCCCAGCATTTT. The full variable domain, completed using reference TRBV7-2 and TRBJ1-5, is GAGVSQSPSNKVTEKGKDVELRCDPISGHTALYWYRQSLGQGLEFLIYFQGNSAPDKSGLPSDRFSAERTGGSVSTLTIQRTQQEDSAVYLCASSLVGGTESNQPQHFGDGTRLSIL.